The rows below give T cell receptor beta chains drawn from one sample of a study of T cells in Graves' hyperthyroidism and ophthalmopathy. From the multiplex PCR reads, TCRdb called clonotypes with MiXCR, one entry per CDR3 protein. This table holds around 580,000 distinct CDR3 sequences, 16% found once. Sequencing was done on a sample of blood. Receptor source: a woman aged 18-30 years with Graves' hyperthyroidism. The CDR3 runs from the conserved cysteine through the conserved F or W. D genes are given only for firm matches. For some rows the clone size is stated as once, few or many, or as a class when expanded; others skip it.

d_call j_call cdr3_length clone_size v_call cdr3_aa cdr3_nt
TRBD1 TRBJ1-5 15 many TRBV18 CASSPRDRGAQPQHF TGTGCCAGCTCACCAAGGGACAGAGGGGCCCAGCCCCAGCATTTT
. TRBJ2-5 15 few TRBV6-5 CASSYSSTRVETQYF TGTGCCAGCAGTTACTCGAGTACGCGGGTAGAGACCCAGTACTTC
. TRBJ1-1 15 . TRBV7-2 CASSLQQGGNTEAFF TGTGCCAGCAGCCTTCAACAAGGGGGGAACACTGAAGCTTTCTTT
. TRBJ1-1 14 many TRBV6-5 CASSYSRGSTEAFF TGTGCCAGCAGTTACTCGCGGGGGAGCACTGAAGCTTTCTTT
. TRBJ2-2 14 few TRBV29-1 CSVVAGATTGELFF TGCAGCGTTGTGGCAGGGGCGACCACCGGGGAGCTGTTTTTT
. TRBJ2-7 11 many TRBV6-2/TRBV6-3 CASRQSYEQYF TGTGCCAGCAGACAGAGCTACGAGCAGTACTTC
. TRBJ1-5 14 . TRBV28 CASSLSGRGQPQHF TGTGCCAGCAGCTTGAGCGGCCGCGGCCAGCCCCAGCATTTT
. TRBJ2-1 17 many TRBV13 CASSPPGTFSSYNEQFF TGTGCCAGCAGCCCTCCGGGGACATTCAGCTCCTACAATGAGCAGTTCTTC
. TRBJ2-1 12 many TRBV3-1 CASSQTLNEQFF TGTGCCAGCAGCCAGACCCTCAATGAGCAGTTCTTC
. TRBJ2-1 16 many TRBV3-1 CASSPRRPSGNNEQFF TGTGCCAGCAGTCCTCGGAGGCCATCCGGGAACAATGAGCAGTTCTTC
TRBD2 TRBJ2-6 19 few TRBV5-1 CASSLGGLAGFSGANVLTF TGCGCCAGCAGCTTGGGCGGACTAGCGGGATTCTCTGGGGCCAACGTCCTGACTTTC
. TRBJ1-3 15 . TRBV7-2 CASSLGGGAGNTIYF TGTGCCAGCAGCTTAGGGGGGGGGGCCGGAAACACCATATATTTT
TRBD1 TRBJ1-2 15 few TRBV9 CASSVFSQGTYGYTF TGTGCCAGCAGCGTATTTTCACAGGGGACCTATGGCTACACCTTC
. TRBJ1-6 14 . TRBV9 CASSVAGSDSPLHF TGTGCCAGCAGCGTAGCAGGGAGTGATTCACCCCTCCACTTT
. TRBJ1-5 18 few TRBV28 CASSPSYPRTAGLVSQHF TGTGCCAGCAGTCCATCGTACCCTCGGACAGCTGGTTTAGTGTCCCAGCATTTT
. TRBJ2-1 12 . TRBV27 CASTYSTGEQFF TGTGCCAGCACCTATTCAACTGGTGAGCAGTTCTTC
TRBD1 TRBJ1-1 18 . TRBV5-1 CASSPLSRQGGSRTEAFF TGCGCCAGCAGTCCTTTATCGAGACAGGGGGGATCAAGGACTGAAGCTTTCTTT
TRBD1 TRBJ2-7 15 . TRBV13 CASSLARWDRAERYF TGTGCCAGCAGCTTAGCCCGATGGGACAGGGCCGAGCGGTACTTC
TRBD2 TRBJ2-1 17 many TRBV13 CASSGEGLAVIYNEQFF TGTGCCAGCAGCGGAGAGGGACTAGCGGTGATCTACAATGAGCAGTTCTTC
TRBD2 TRBJ2-5 15 few TRBV19 CASSTQRGLQETQYF TGTGCCAGTAGTACCCAGCGGGGCCTTCAAGAGACCCAGTACTTC
TRBD1 TRBJ1-5 15 many TRBV12-3/TRBV12-4 CASRLTGGGNQPQHF TGTGCCAGCAGACTAACAGGGGGGGGCAATCAGCCCCAGCATTTT
TRBD2 TRBJ2-1 14 many TRBV2 CASRLETSGDEQFF TGTGCCAGCAGGCTCGAGACTAGCGGCGATGAGCAGTTCTTC
. TRBJ1-6 12 few TRBV6-1 CASGMGVSPLHF TGTGCCAGCGGTATGGGGGTTTCACCCCTCCACTTT
. TRBJ2-5 14 . TRBV29-1 CSVGARRGQETQYF TGCAGCGTTGGTGCCCGTCGAGGTCAAGAGACCCAGTACTTC
. TRBJ1-6 13 few TRBV20-1 CSARTDHNSPLHF TGCAGTGCTAGGACCGATCATAATTCACCCCTCCACTTT
TRBD1 TRBJ1-5 17 many TRBV7-2 CASSLTGDGSSNQPQHF TGTGCCAGCAGCCTGACAGGGGACGGGTCTAGCAATCAGCCCCAGCATTTT
TRBD2 TRBJ2-2 18 few TRBV9 CASSVGPSGGRGAGELFF TGTGCCAGCAGCGTCGGGCCTAGCGGGGGCAGGGGGGCCGGGGAGCTGTTTTTT
. TRBJ1-5 15 many TRBV12-3/TRBV12-4 CASSAPGTAIGPQHF TGTGCCAGCAGTGCGCCAGGGACCGCGATCGGACCCCAGCATTTT
. TRBJ1-6 14 few TRBV6-1 CASSDPRDSSPLHF TGTGCCAGCAGTGACCCCCGGGACTCGTCACCCCTCCACTTT
. TRBJ1-5 12 . TRBV29-1 CSVGSINQPQHF TGCAGCGTTGGATCCATTAATCAGCCCCAGCATTTT
. TRBJ2-7 12 many TRBV5-6 CASSFVANEQYF TGTGCCAGCAGCTTTGTAGCCAACGAGCAGTACTTC
. TRBJ1-2 18 few TRBV9 CASRDTGTAARANYGYTF TGTGCCAGCAGAGATACCGGGACCGCGGCCCGAGCTAACTATGGCTACACCTTC
TRBD2 TRBJ2-1 16 . TRBV2 CASSDRSGLASGEQFF TGTGCCAGCAGTGATCGGTCAGGACTAGCCTCGGGTGAGCAGTTCTTC
TRBD2 TRBJ2-3 23 . TRBV6-2/TRBV6-3 CASSYGPRPSSGRTFGHADTQYF TGTGCCAGCAGTTACGGGCCCCGGCCATCTAGCGGGAGGACGTTCGGCCACGCAGATACGCAGTATTTT
TRBD1 TRBJ2-3 13 few TRBV10-3 CAISEGDRGTQYF TGTGCCATCAGTGAGGGCGACAGGGGGACGCAGTATTTT
TRBD1 TRBJ2-7 14 . TRBV10-1 CASSDGDRDHEQYF TGCGCCAGCAGTGACGGGGACAGGGACCACGAGCAGTACTTC
TRBD1 TRBJ1-2 15 . TRBV28 CASGAGGMINYGYTF TGTGCCAGCGGGGCAGGGGGCATGATTAACTATGGCTACACCTTC
TRBD1 TRBJ2-3 17 many TRBV7-9 CASSLLGRGFGTDTQYF TGTGCCAGCAGTCTTCTTGGCAGGGGGTTTGGAACAGATACGCAGTATTTT
TRBD2 TRBJ2-7 14 many TRBV28 CASSLPGGVYEQYF TGTGCCAGCAGTTTACCGGGAGGGGTGTACGAGCAGTACTTC
. TRBJ2-3 15 many TRBV20-1 CSARDLSVNTDTQYF TGCAGTGCTAGAGACCTTAGCGTAAACACAGATACGCAGTATTTT
. TRBJ2-7 13 many TRBV28 CASRRTDYYEQYF TGTGCCAGCAGGAGGACAGACTACTACGAGCAGTACTTC
TRBD1 TRBJ1-5 15 few TRBV19 CASSPRTGNNQPQHF TGTGCCAGTAGTCCCCGGACAGGAAATAATCAGCCCCAGCATTTT
. TRBJ1-5 15 many TRBV27 CASSTGQKANQPQHF TGTGCCAGCAGTACAGGACAGAAAGCCAATCAGCCCCAGCATTTT
. TRBJ2-2 16 many TRBV7-3 CASSRTGTANTGELFF TGTGCCAGCAGCCGGACCGGGACGGCGAACACCGGGGAGCTGTTTTTT
. TRBJ2-7 13 many TRBV7-9 CASSLAGTPEQYF TGTGCCAGCAGCTTAGCGGGGACACCCGAGCAGTACTTC
TRBD2 TRBJ2-7 18 . TRBV7-2 CASSLVGSISGSSHEQYF TGTGCCAGCAGCTTAGTCGGGAGTATTAGCGGGAGCTCCCACGAGCAGTACTTC